This T cell receptor (beta chain) was captured by sequencing in a study of B cell selection in AIRE deficiency. Study conclusions and caveats: AIRE-deficient Tconv and Treg repertoires matched healthy donors in TCRBV, CDR3 length, diversity. TCRbeta-only data showed under 45% of shared healthy Treg sequences in healthy Tconv. Shorter CDR3s marked shared Treg sequences, biased toward few non-templated insertions.

Sorting defined conventional CD4 T cells as CD4+CD127+. Control samples were from healthy, unrelated donors. This CDR3 contains 14 residues. With 2 bases removed from V and 2 bases from J, the gap between germline ends came to 7 bases. From germline, CDR1 is SEHNR and CDR2 FQNEAQ (reference sequence). Data came from immunoSEQ multiplex PCR; TCRdb stores just in-frame clones and leaves some out. The table shows fewer than 30,000 clones, with about 95% occurring only once. Worth noting for this clone: Its target is unknown.

The genes are TRBV7-9 and TRBJ1-3; no reliable D call. The TCR comes from a human donor in good health. The sequenced sample consisted of CD4+CD127+ conventional T cells sorted from PBMCs. The CDR3 here is CASSLRGPGNTIYF. In DNA form, the CDR3 reads TGTGCCAGCAGCTTAAGAGGGCCTGGAAACACCATATATTTT.